Each of the 25 T cell receptor beta chains below was sequenced from the same sample in a study of OX40 agonist ivuxolimab in advanced cancers. Receptor amplification or capture employed the immunoSEQ multiplex PCR assay. TCRdb provides this immuneACCESS table in a form limited to in-frame rearrangements. Some clones are lacking; in checked studies, under half of them reflect an unresolved V gene, and why the rest are absent is not known. In this sample the table shows 70,000 to 85,000 clones, roughly 94% of which occur a single time. The ten top clones hold approximately 11% of the sample. Here the sequenced sample was CD4+ or CD8+ T cells sorted from blood, taken in a trial of the OX40 agonist ivuxolimab. The receptors originated from an adult with an advanced solid tumor such as melanoma, head and neck, liver or kidney cancer.

This sequence joins TRBV9 and TRBJ2-6; D unresolved. CDR1 is SGDLS and CDR2 is YYNGEE in the germline V gene. The CDR3 covers 16 residues. V lost 3 bases and J lost 1, with 11 bases in between. CDR3 in amino acids: CASSDGVLSGANVLTF. CDR3 coding DNA: TGTGCCAGCAGCGACGGCGTCCTTTCTGGGGCCAACGTCCTGACTTTC.

The chain combines TRBV2 with TRBJ1-1; no clear D. Germline CDR1 reads SNHLY; CDR2 reads FYNNEI. V was clipped by 10 bases and J by 11 bases, with 8 bases between them. CDR3 length: 8 amino acids. The CDR3 loop is CATGEAFF. The CDR3 region has the DNA TGTGCCACTGGAGAGGCTTTCTTT.

The chain recombines TRBV9 with TRBJ2-1; 8 bases are a match to TRBD1. With 3 bases clipped from V and 7 bases from J, the junction kept 15 bases outside the gene matches. Germline V gene lookup returns CDR1 SGDLS and CDR2 YYNGEE. CDR3 length: 17 amino acids. The CDR3 DNA reads as TGTGCCAGCAGCGCATACTCCGGACAGGGTCTAGGGAATGAGCAGTTCTTC. Residues: CASSAYSGQGLGNEQFF.

This rearrangement joins TRBV11-2 to TRBJ2-2; 8 bases align to TRBD1. CDR1 is SGHAT and CDR2 is FQNNGV in the germline V gene. CDR3 length equals 17 residues. The V gene end was trimmed by 1 base and the J gene end by 2 bases; junction bases not matched to a gene: 6. CDR3 coding DNA: TGTGCCAGCAGCTTAGTCTGGACAGGGACTAACACCGGGGAGCTGTTTTTT. As protein: CASSLVWTGTNTGELFF.

CDR3 loop: CASSLGAGGDEQYF. CDR3 nucleotides: TGTGCCAGCAGCTTAGGAGCGGGAGGTGACGAGCAGTACTTC. The chain has TRBV7-8 and TRBJ2-7; 9 bases line up with TRBD2. The CDR3 spans 14 residues. V was clipped by 1 base and J by 5 bases; unmatched bases: 3. CDR1 and CDR2 (germline): SGHVS, FQNEAQ.

The chain recombines TRBV2 with TRBJ1-1; D is undetermined. The CDR3 is 13 amino acids. The germline gives CDR1 SNHLY, CDR2 FYNNEI. Trimming removed 2 bases from V and 5 bases from J, with 9 bases in between. The DNA for the CDR3 is TGTGCCAGCAGTGAATACCGGCGGACTGAAGCTTTCTTT. It encodes CASSEYRRTEAFF.

Comment on this clone: One junction end does not reproduce the germline sequence, and a read error may be involved. The CDR3, as DNA: TGTGCCGGCAGTGAGCTTCTGAACACTGAAGCTTTCTTT. This codes for CAGSELLNTEAFF. The chain links TRBV6-4 to TRBJ1-1; D gene ambiguous. CDR1 and CDR2 (germline): MRHNA, SNTAGT. The CDR3 length is 13 residues.

V and J are TRBV9 and TRBJ2-7, with D perhaps being TRBD1 or TRBD2 (6 bases each). The CDR3 runs 15 residues. Trimming removed 4 bases at V and 2 bases at J, with 16 bases between. The germline gives CDR1 SGDLS, CDR2 YYNGEE. The DNA for the CDR3 is TGTGCCAGCAGCCCAAGGGGGGCGGCCCCCTACGAGCAGTACTTC. This encodes CASSPRGAAPYEQYF.

In its sample, this clone was seen once. The chain has TRBV9 and TRBJ1-3, with TRBD1 as a possible D gene (6 bases). Germline V gene sequence: CDR1 SGDLS, CDR2 YYNGEE. Trimming removed 3 bases from V and 4 bases from J, with 11 bases in between. The CDR3 sequence is 14 residues long. CDR3 sequence (DNA): TGTGCCAGCAGCGGGGGGCTGCAGGGAAACACCATATATTTT. It specifies CASSGGLQGNTIYF.

V gene TRBV5-6 combines with J gene TRBJ2-5; D call uncertain. The CDR3 runs 16 residues. CDR1 and CDR2 from the germline V gene are SGHDT and YYEEEE. Trimming pared 2 bases from V and 5 bases from J, leaving 19 bases between. The CDR3 protein is CASSLGPPLIRETQYF. The CDR3, as DNA: TGTGCCAGCAGCTTAGGGCCGCCGCTCATCAGGGAGACCCAGTACTTC.

J is TRBJ2-7 and V is TRBV13; TRBD2 matches 10 bases. CDR1 PRHDT and CDR2 FYEKMQ come from the germline V gene (reference sequence). The CDR3 extends over 15 amino acids. V dropped 2 bases and J dropped 2; count of bases not matched to a gene: 3. The CDR3 sequence: CASSLRLAGAYEQYF. For the CDR3, the DNA is TGTGCCAGCAGCTTACGGCTAGCGGGAGCCTACGAGCAGTACTTC.

The rearrangement links TRBV13 to TRBJ2-7; the D call may be TRBD1 or TRBD2 (5 bases each). The CDR3 totals 14 residues. V lost 5 bases and J lost 5, with 16 bases in between. From germline, CDR1 is PRHDT and CDR2 FYEKMQ (reference sequence). The CDR3 region has the DNA TGTGCCAGCAGCCCCCGAGAGGGGCTGGACGAGCAGTACTTC. This sequence encodes CASSPREGLDEQYF.

This clone appeared a single time. The chain carries TRBV7-9 and TRBJ2-5; D remains unclear. The length of the CDR3 is 11 residues. Germline CDR1 reads SEHNR; CDR2 reads FQNEAQ (reference sequence). The CDR3 DNA reads TGTGCTTTGATACGAGGAGAGACCCAGTACTTC. The encoded protein is CALIRGETQYF.

This CDR3 reads CASSDRGESSGANVLTF. Written as DNA, the CDR3 is TGTGCCAGCAGTGATAGGGGCGAGAGCTCTGGGGCCAACGTCCTGACTTTC. This sequence joins TRBV2 and TRBJ2-6; TRBD1 is a possible D gene (5 bases). The length of the CDR3 is 17 residues. Trimming took off 3 bases at V and 0 bases at J, with 12 bases between the two ends. CDR1 and CDR2 (germline): SNHLY, FYNNEI.

V and J are TRBV25-1 and TRBJ1-1; perhaps TRBD1 as D (6 bases). In germline, CDR1 is MGHDK, CDR2 SYGVNS. The V and J ends lost 1 base and 4 bases respectively, with 13 bases between them. The CDR3 runs to 15 residues. The CDR3 region has the DNA TGTGCCAGCAGTGAATCACTACAAGGGGGCACTGAAGCTTTCTTT. Protein: CASSESLQGGTEAFF.

The rearrangement uses TRBV11-1 and TRBJ2-7; D remains unclear. Trimming shortened V by 1 base and J by 2 bases, and 12 bases separated the two germline ends. Germline-derived CDR1 and CDR2 are SGHAT and FQDESV (reference sequence). The CDR3 runs 15 residues. The CDR3 DNA follows: TGTGCCAGCAGCTTAGTACAGTTCGACCCCTACGAGCAGTACTTC. Amino acids: CASSLVQFDPYEQYF.

The chain recombines TRBV4-3 with TRBJ1-2; D might be TRBD1 (6 bases). The CDR3 consists of 15 residues. Germline CDR1 is LGHNA and CDR2 is YSLEER. V was shortened by 4 bases and J by 3 bases, with 15 bases between the two germline ends. The CDR3 protein is CASSRQQGYDYGYTF. In DNA, the CDR3 is TGCGCCAGCAGCCGTCAACAGGGTTATGACTATGGCTACACCTTC.

This chain uses TRBV4-3 with TRBJ2-1; the D gene is possibly TRBD2 (6 bases). CDR1 is LGHNA and CDR2 is YSLEER in the germline V gene. CDR3 length: 15 amino acids. The V and J ends lost 0 bases and 6 bases respectively, with 12 bases between them. DNA for the CDR3: TGCGCCAGCAGCCAAGATCTACGACTAGGCAATGAGCAGTTCTTC. Encoded protein: CASSQDLRLGNEQFF.

V and J are TRBV6-5 and TRBJ2-1; TRBD2 matches at 10 bases. Trimming at V came to 1 base and at J to 6 bases, leaving 6 bases not matched to a gene. The V gene's germline CDR1 is MNHEY and CDR2 SVGAGI. The CDR3 spans 16 residues. The CDR3 loop is CASSYFGTSVGNEQFF. The CDR3 DNA is TGTGCCAGCAGTTACTTCGGGACTAGCGTAGGCAATGAGCAGTTCTTC.

V is TRBV28 and J is TRBJ2-3; D could derive from TRBD1 or TRBD2 (5 bases each). The CDR3 extends over 15 amino acids. Trimming shortened V by 5 bases and J by 0 bases, and 12 bases separated the two germline ends. Per the germline V gene, CDR1 is MDHEN and CDR2 is SYDVKM. The CDR3 DNA follows: TGTGCCAGCAGTCCGGGACGACCGAGCACAGATACGCAGTATTTT. Translated: CASSPGRPSTDTQYF.

This clone was detected once. The chain carries TRBV6-6 and TRBJ2-7; 10 bases line up with TRBD1. The CDR3 length is 14 residues. Looked up from germline, CDR1 is MNHNY and CDR2 is SVGAGI (reference sequence). With 3 bases clipped from V and 5 bases from J, the junction kept 4 bases outside the gene matches. CDR3 sequence reads: CASSYPGQGNEQYF. In DNA, the CDR3 is TGTGCCAGCAGTTATCCGGGACAGGGGAACGAGCAGTACTTC.

The genes are TRBV7-2 and TRBJ1-3; D is undetermined. The CDR3 has 14 amino acids. V was clipped by 3 bases and J by 0 bases, with 6 bases between them. Germline V gene sequence: CDR1 SGHTA, CDR2 FQGNSA. The CDR3 bases are TGTGCCAGCAGCTTCGCCGGCTCTGGAAACACCATATATTTT. This sequence encodes CASSFAGSGNTIYF.

The J gene is TRBJ2-2, the V gene TRBV9, with a tentative D call TRBD1 (6 bases). Per the germline V gene, CDR1 is SGDLS and CDR2 is YYNGEE. The CDR3 consists of 16 residues. V was clipped by 0 bases and J by 1 base, with 10 bases between them. The CDR3 region has the DNA TGTGCCAGCAGCGTAGAGGTGACAGGGAACACCGGGGAGCTGTTTTTT. This sequence encodes CASSVEVTGNTGELFF.

This clone showed up just once. V gene TRBV19 combines with J gene TRBJ2-1, with D possibly called TRBD1 or TRBD2 (5 bases each). Trimming cost V 5 bases and J 0 bases, with 11 bases left between them. Germline CDR1 and CDR2: LNHDA and SQIVND (reference sequence). The CDR3 is 15 amino acids. CDR3 residues: CASSPPRGSYNEQFF. CDR3 bases: TGTGCCAGTAGTCCGCCGAGGGGCTCCTACAATGAGCAGTTCTTC.

DNA of the CDR3: TGTGCCAGCAGTGGCCGGGACAGGACACAAGAGACCCAGTACTTC. It is translated as CASSGRDRTQETQYF. This chain uses TRBV2 with TRBJ2-5, with TRBD1 identical over 8 bases. Germline CDR1 and CDR2: SNHLY and FYNNEI. V lost 4 bases and J lost 2; bases outside the gene matches: 6. The CDR3 loop spans 15 amino acids.